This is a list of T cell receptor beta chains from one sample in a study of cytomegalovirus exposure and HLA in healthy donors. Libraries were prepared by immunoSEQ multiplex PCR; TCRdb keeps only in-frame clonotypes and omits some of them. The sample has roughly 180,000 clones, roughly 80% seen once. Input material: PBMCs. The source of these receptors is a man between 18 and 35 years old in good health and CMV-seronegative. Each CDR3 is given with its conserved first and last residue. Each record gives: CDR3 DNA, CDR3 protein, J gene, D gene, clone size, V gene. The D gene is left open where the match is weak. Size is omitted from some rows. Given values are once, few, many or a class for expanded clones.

CDR3 DNA: TGTGCCAGTAGTGGTCAAGGGGCGTATGGCTACACCTTC
CDR3 protein: CASSGQGAYGYTF
J gene: TRBJ1-2
D gene: .
clone size: .
V gene: TRBV19

CDR3 DNA: TGTGCCAGCAGTTTTAGATACGAGCAGTACTTC
CDR3 protein: CASSFRYEQYF
J gene: TRBJ2-7
D gene: .
clone size: .
V gene: TRBV28

CDR3 DNA: TGTGCCAGCAGACAGGGGGCAACTGAAGCTTTCTTT
CDR3 protein: CASRQGATEAFF
J gene: TRBJ1-1
D gene: TRBD1
clone size: .
V gene: TRBV25-1

CDR3 DNA: TGTGCCAGCAGCTTAGGACAGAACACTGAAGCTTTCTTT
CDR3 protein: CASSLGQNTEAFF
J gene: TRBJ1-1
D gene: .
clone size: .
V gene: TRBV7-3

CDR3 DNA: TGTGCCTGGCCGGGACTAGCGGCAAATGAGCAGTTCTTC
CDR3 protein: CAWPGLAANEQFF
J gene: TRBJ2-1
D gene: TRBD2
clone size: .
V gene: TRBV30

CDR3 DNA: TGTGCCAGCAGGTTGAGTTGTACTGAAGCTTTCTTT
CDR3 protein: CASRLSCTEAFF
J gene: TRBJ1-1
D gene: .
clone size: .
V gene: TRBV12-1

CDR3 DNA: TGTGCCAGCAGCGTAGCTACAGGGGGAAACACCATATATTTT
CDR3 protein: CASSVATGGNTIYF
J gene: TRBJ1-3
D gene: .
clone size: once
V gene: TRBV9

CDR3 DNA: TGTGCCAGCAGTCACCGACAGGGAAAGGGGGAGCTGTTTTTT
CDR3 protein: CASSHRQGKGELFF
J gene: TRBJ2-2
D gene: TRBD1
clone size: .
V gene: TRBV25-1

CDR3 DNA: TGTGCCAGCAGTGAAGCTCAGTCTTCTAGCACAGATACGCAGTATTTT
CDR3 protein: CASSEAQSSSTDTQYF
J gene: TRBJ2-3
D gene: .
clone size: .
V gene: TRBV6-1

CDR3 DNA: TGTGCCAGCAGGAGGGTGTCGGATGAGCAGTTCTTC
CDR3 protein: CASRRVSDEQFF
J gene: TRBJ2-1
D gene: .
clone size: .
V gene: TRBV28

CDR3 DNA: TGTGCCAGCAGTTTGCCAGGGGCTGGGGACACTGAAGCTTTCTTT
CDR3 protein: CASSLPGAGDTEAFF
J gene: TRBJ1-1
D gene: .
clone size: .
V gene: TRBV28

CDR3 DNA: TGCGCCAGCAGACTAGCGGGAGATGGCGGGGAGCTGTTTTTT
CDR3 protein: CASRLAGDGGELFF
J gene: TRBJ2-2
D gene: TRBD2
clone size: few
V gene: TRBV4-1

CDR3 DNA: TGTGCCAGCAGTGGAACAGGACGTCTGGGGACCCAGTACTTC
CDR3 protein: CASSGTGRLGTQYF
J gene: TRBJ2-5
D gene: .
clone size: .
V gene: TRBV6-1

CDR3 DNA: TGCGCCAGCAGCCAGGAGAGGTATGGCTACACCTTC
CDR3 protein: CASSQERYGYTF
J gene: TRBJ1-2
D gene: .
clone size: .
V gene: TRBV4-1

CDR3 DNA: TGCGCCAGCAGCCGACACGGACTGACTAACACCGGGGAGCTGTTTTTT
CDR3 protein: CASSRHGLTNTGELFF
J gene: TRBJ2-2
D gene: .
clone size: .
V gene: TRBV4-1

CDR3 DNA: TGTGCCAGCAGCCTATATAGTTATACGAGCAATGAGCAGTTCTTC
CDR3 protein: CASSLYSYTSNEQFF
J gene: TRBJ2-1
D gene: .
clone size: .
V gene: TRBV6-5

CDR3 DNA: TGTGCCACCAGCAGAGAGGGGACAGGGGGCCGGGAGACCCAGTACTTC
CDR3 protein: CATSREGTGGRETQYF
J gene: TRBJ2-5
D gene: TRBD1
clone size: .
V gene: TRBV15

CDR3 DNA: TGTGCCAGCCAGGGGCGGACAGGCATGAACACTGAAGCTTTCTTT
CDR3 protein: CASQGRTGMNTEAFF
J gene: TRBJ1-1
D gene: TRBD1
clone size: .
V gene: TRBV7-9